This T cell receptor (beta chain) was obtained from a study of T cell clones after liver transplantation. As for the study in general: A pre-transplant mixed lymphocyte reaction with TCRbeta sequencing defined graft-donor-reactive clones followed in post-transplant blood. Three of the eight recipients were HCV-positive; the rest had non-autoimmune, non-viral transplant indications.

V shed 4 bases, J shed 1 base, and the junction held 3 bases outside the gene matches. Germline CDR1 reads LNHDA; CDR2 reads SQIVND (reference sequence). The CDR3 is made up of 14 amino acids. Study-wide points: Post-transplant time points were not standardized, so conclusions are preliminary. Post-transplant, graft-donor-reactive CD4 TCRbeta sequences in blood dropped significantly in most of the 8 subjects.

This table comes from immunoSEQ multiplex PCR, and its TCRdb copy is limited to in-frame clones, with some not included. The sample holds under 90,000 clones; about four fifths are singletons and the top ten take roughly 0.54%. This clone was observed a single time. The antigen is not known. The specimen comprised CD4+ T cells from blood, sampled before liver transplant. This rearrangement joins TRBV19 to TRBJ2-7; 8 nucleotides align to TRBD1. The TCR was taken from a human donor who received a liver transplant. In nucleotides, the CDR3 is TGTGCCAGTAGTAACACAGGGGGGTCCTACGAGCAGTACTTC. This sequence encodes CASSNTGGSYEQYF.